Listed below are T cell receptor beta chains from one sample, sequenced in a study of technical replicates of blood from several donors. Using immunoSEQ multiplex PCR, the repertoire was profiled, and TCRdb retains in-frame clones only, with some absent. The table has tens of thousands of clones, 85% to 95% seen once. Sequenced input: T cells isolated from PBMCs. All receptors come from a human donor in good health. Each CDR3 is given with its conserved first and last residue. The D gene is left open where the match is weak. Only some rows state a clone size, as once, few, many or a class for expanded clones.

>TRBV5-4|NA|TRBD2|TRBJ2-1
CASSLGLADNNEQFF
TGTGCCAGCAGCTTGGGACTAGCGGACAACAATGAGCAGTTCTTC
>TRBV5-6|NA|TRBD2|TRBJ2-5
CASSLGGGGVGETQYF
TGTGCCAGCAGCTTGGGGGGGGGAGGAGTTGGAGAGACCCAGTACTTC
>TRBV11-2|NA|TRBD1|TRBJ1-1
CASSLQGQVGVEAFF
TGTGCCAGCAGCCTCCAGGGACAGGTTGGGGTTGAGGCTTTCTTT
>TRBV9|NA|NA|TRBJ1-3
CASSIGQLSGNTIYF
TGTGCCAGCAGCATCGGACAGCTTTCTGGAAACACCATATATTTT
>TRBV5-1|NA|TRBD2|TRBJ2-1
CASSGISGTSAHNEQFF
TGCGCCAGCAGCGGAATTTCCGGGACTAGCGCCCACAATGAGCAGTTCTTC
>TRBV19|NA|NA|TRBJ2-5
CATQEGRAEETQYF
TGTGCCACCCAAGAGGGAAGGGCCGAGGAGACCCAGTACTTC
>TRBV27|NA|NA|TRBJ1-2
CASSLNRIYGYTF
TGTGCCAGCAGTTTAAACAGGATCTATGGCTACACCTTC
>TRBV30|NA|NA|TRBJ1-5
CAWSVSGINQPQHF
TGTGCCTGGAGTGTATCAGGTATCAATCAGCCCCAGCATTTT
>TRBV6-1|NA|NA|TRBJ1-2
CASSESRTNYGYTF
TGTGCCAGCAGTGAATCCAGGACTAACTATGGCTACACCTTC
>TRBV6-1|NA|NA|TRBJ1-5
CASSGQRFNQPQHF
TGTGCCAGCAGTGGACAGCGTTTCAATCAGCCCCAGCATTTT
>TRBV4-1|NA|NA|TRBJ2-7
CASSQGPLGLLAYEQYF
TGCGCCAGCAGCCAAGGCCCCTTGGGACTCCTCGCCTACGAGCAGTACTTC
>TRBV4-3|NA|TRBD1|TRBJ2-3
CASSQDHDREFADTQYF
TGCGCCAGCAGCCAAGATCACGACAGGGAATTCGCAGATACGCAGTATTTT
>TRBV4-1|NA|TRBD1|TRBJ2-7
CASSQERDRGYEQYF
TGCGCCAGCAGCCAAGAAAGGGACAGGGGCTACGAGCAGTACTTC
>TRBV6-1|NA|TRBD2|TRBJ2-1
CASSEAGGPRNEQFF
TGTGCCAGCAGTGAAGCGGGAGGGCCCAGGAATGAGCAGTTCTTC
>TRBV28|NA|TRBD1|TRBJ1-5
CASYRGWLQPQHF
TGTGCCTCCTACAGGGGTTGGTTACAGCCCCAGCATTTT
>TRBV27|NA|TRBD2|TRBJ2-3
CASSSGGFSLTDTQYF
TGTGCCAGCAGTTCGGGGGGATTTTCTCTCACAGATACGCAGTATTTT
>TRBV2|once|NA|TRBJ2-1
CASSYYNEQFF
TGTGCCAGCAGTTACTACAATGAGCAGTTCTTC
>TRBV7-9|once|NA|TRBJ1-3
CASRYNSGNTIYF
TGTGCCAGCAGATATAACTCTGGAAACACCATATATTTT
>TRBV11-2|NA|NA|TRBJ2-1
CASSLLFARSYNEQFF
TGTGCCAGCAGCTTACTCTTTGCCAGATCCTACAATGAGCAGTTCTTC
>TRBV5-1|NA|TRBD1|TRBJ2-1
CASSLQLGTGKYNEQFF
TGCGCCAGCAGCTTACAATTGGGGACAGGGAAATACAATGAGCAGTTCTTC
>TRBV5-4|NA|NA|TRBJ1-1
CASSRSMAEAFF
TGTGCCAGCAGCCGGTCAATGGCTGAAGCTTTCTTT
>TRBV2|once|TRBD1|TRBJ2-1
CASSPGTGSYEQFF
TGTGCCAGCAGTCCCGGGACAGGGTCCTATGAGCAGTTCTTC
>TRBV5-4|NA|NA|TRBJ2-7
CASSLAGGRREQYF
TGTGCCAGCAGCTTGGCCGGGGGGCGCCGCGAGCAGTACTTC
>TRBV7-2|NA|TRBD1|TRBJ1-2
CASSERTGLGYGYTF
TGTGCCAGCAGCGAAAGGACAGGGTTGGGGTATGGCTACACCTTC
>TRBV7-6|once|TRBD2|TRBJ2-5
CASSLALRLAGLETQYF
TGTGCCAGCAGCTTAGCGCTGAGACTAGCGGGACTGGAGACCCAGTACTTC
>TRBV13|NA|NA|TRBJ2-1
CASSLGAGSYNEQFF
TGTGCCAGCAGCTTAGGGGCTGGCTCCTACAATGAGCAGTTCTTC
>TRBV5-1|few|NA|TRBJ2-1
CASSFLAQRGGNEQFF
TGCGCCAGCAGCTTTCTAGCTCAAAGAGGAGGGAATGAGCAGTTCTTC
>TRBV5-1|NA|NA|TRBJ1-4
CASSFNGEKLFF
TGCGCCAGCAGCTTCAATGGCGAAAAACTGTTTTTT
>TRBV5-6|NA|NA|TRBJ1-2
CASSFSNEGANYGYTF
TGTGCCAGCAGCTTCAGCAATGAGGGGGCTAACTATGGCTACACCTTC
>TRBV6-5|NA|TRBD1|TRBJ1-2
CASSSTGGFGYTF
TGTGCCAGCAGCTCCACAGGGGGTTTCGGCTACACCTTC